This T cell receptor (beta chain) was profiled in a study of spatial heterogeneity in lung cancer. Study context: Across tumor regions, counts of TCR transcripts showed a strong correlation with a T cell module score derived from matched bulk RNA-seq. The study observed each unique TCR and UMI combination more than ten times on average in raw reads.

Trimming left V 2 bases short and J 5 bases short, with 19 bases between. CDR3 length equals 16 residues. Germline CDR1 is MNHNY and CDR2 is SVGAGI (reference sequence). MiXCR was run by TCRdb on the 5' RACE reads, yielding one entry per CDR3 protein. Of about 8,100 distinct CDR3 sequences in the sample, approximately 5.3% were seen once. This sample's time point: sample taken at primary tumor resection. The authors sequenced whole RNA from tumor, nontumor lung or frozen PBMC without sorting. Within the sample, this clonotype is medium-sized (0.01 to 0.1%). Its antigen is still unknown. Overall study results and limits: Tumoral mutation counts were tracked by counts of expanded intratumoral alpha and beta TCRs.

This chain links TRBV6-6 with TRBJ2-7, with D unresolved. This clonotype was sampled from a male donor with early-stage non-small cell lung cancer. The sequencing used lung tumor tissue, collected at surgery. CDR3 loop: CASSYPPDREVNEQYF. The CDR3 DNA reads TGTGCCAGCAGTTACCCCCCCGATAGGGAAGTGAACGAGCAGTACTTC.